This T cell receptor (beta chain) originates from a study of CD4 T cells in relation to SARS-CoV-2 and coronaviruses (dated by TCRdb to about 2021). Regarding the study in general: HLA restriction was mapped for shared crossreactive spike epitopes using patient-derived lymphoblastoid cell lines. A different TCR-beta assay, based on Illumina, was used to sequence expansion assays from other donors in the study. Samples from three pre-COVID donors and the naive versus memory experiments were sequenced with the Adaptive Biotechnologies TCR-sequencing kit; other data were Illumina-based. Memory CD4+ T cell crossreactivity between SARS-CoV-2 and common cold coronavirus spike proteins was assessed at the TCR clonotype level in the study.

About this clone itself: Its antigen is currently not known. Base qualities are not recorded, but no much larger clone differs from it by a single base.

Cut back by 0 bases and 8 bases, the V and J ends lie 4 bases apart. There are 12 amino acids in the CDR3, from cysteine to phenylalanine inclusive. Only CDR3 DNA remains: 36 bases, in frame from the first base. CDR1 and CDR2 are drawn from the germline V gene: ENHRY, SYGVKD. CD4+ T cells from unexposed donors were collected before the COVID-19 pandemic (2011-2018). Naive and memory CD4+ T cells were separated from cryopreserved PBMCs through CD4 enrichment, which was followed by EasySep naive CD4+ T cell enrichment. The leukapheresis product for the unexposed donors was obtained through commercial purchase. Ficoll-Paque PLUS gradient centrifugation was used to isolate PBMCs from either whole blood or leukapheresis product. PBMCs were either cryopreserved at -140 degrees C or used fresh in the expansion assay. The QIAamp Micro DNA Kit was used to extract genomic DNA from the CD4+ T cells. General conclusions and limits of the study: No donor contributed both pre-pandemic and post-infection samples, which limited tracing the source of pre-existing responses. Compared with monoreactive clones, crossreactive clones had significantly weaker SARS-CoV-2-driven expansion, a result consistent with antigenic imprinting. In about 71% of donors, memory CD4+ clonotypes turned up that crossrecognized SARS-CoV-2 and at least one common cold coronavirus spike. Crossreactivity analysis centred on spike protein, so crossreactivity against other viral proteins was not assessed. Sequencing naive versus memory cells indicated that the assay picks up memory recall responses, not primary responses primed during culture. Small numbers of patients and of tested TCRs were a limitation of the study.

Deep-resolution immunoSEQ TCR-beta sequencing was performed on DNA from uncultured naive and memory CD4+ T cells. In the authors' own workflow: During preprocessing, nonproductive sequences were removed, as were CDR3s that did not start with C, did not end with F or W, or were shorter than 7 amino acids. Cultured and uncultured naive and memory CD4+ repertoires were searched for previously identified spike- and CEF-reactive CDR3s. CDR3 homology was quantified as pairwise Levenshtein distance, calculated with the stringdist R package after three terminal residues were trimmed from each end. What TCRdb holds here is the immuneACCESS table cut down to in-frame rearrangements. Part of the clones is not present; checked against another copy, under half of the missing clones reflect an unresolved V gene, and the others are unexplained. The V and J calls and clone size are taken from that table; D and trimming were inferred from the DNA. The sample table shows some 65,000 clones, and around 87% are seen once. The top ten clonotypes cover more than 1.5% of the sample.

Recombination connected TRBV10-3 to TRBJ1-4; the D gene is not confidently resolved. Input material: memory CD4+ T cells from PBMCs. This sample's cell subset or site label indicates: memory (non-naive) CD4+ T cells. The sequence came from a human donor in good health. This receptor carries the CDR3 CAISESREKLFF. In nucleotide form, the sequence is TGTGCCATCAGTGAGTCGAGGGAAAAACTGTTTTTT.